The present T cell receptor beta chain was sequenced within a study of shared clonotypes between healthy human individuals. Whole-study context: Contributing individuals were two females and a few males aged 18 to 49.

Assay used: immunoSEQ multiplex PCR; TCRdb lists only in-frame clones, some missing. The sample has about 1.5 million clones, about 98% seen once. Germline-derived CDR1 and CDR2 are SSHAT and FNYEAQ (reference sequence). The V end was cut by 2 bases, the J end by 2 bases, with 3 bases between. CDR3 length equals 13 residues. About this clone itself: The identical CDR3 is also encoded by other nucleotide sequences in the sample.

Sequencing was carried out using naive CD4+ T cells sorted from blood. The subset denotes: CD45RA+ positively selected. This TCR derives from a man aged 25-45 years in good health. This chain links TRBV7-7 with TRBJ2-2; D unresolved. The CDR3 DNA sequence: TGTGCCAGCAGCTTAACAAACACCGGGGAGCTGTTTTTT. Translated: CASSLTNTGELFF.